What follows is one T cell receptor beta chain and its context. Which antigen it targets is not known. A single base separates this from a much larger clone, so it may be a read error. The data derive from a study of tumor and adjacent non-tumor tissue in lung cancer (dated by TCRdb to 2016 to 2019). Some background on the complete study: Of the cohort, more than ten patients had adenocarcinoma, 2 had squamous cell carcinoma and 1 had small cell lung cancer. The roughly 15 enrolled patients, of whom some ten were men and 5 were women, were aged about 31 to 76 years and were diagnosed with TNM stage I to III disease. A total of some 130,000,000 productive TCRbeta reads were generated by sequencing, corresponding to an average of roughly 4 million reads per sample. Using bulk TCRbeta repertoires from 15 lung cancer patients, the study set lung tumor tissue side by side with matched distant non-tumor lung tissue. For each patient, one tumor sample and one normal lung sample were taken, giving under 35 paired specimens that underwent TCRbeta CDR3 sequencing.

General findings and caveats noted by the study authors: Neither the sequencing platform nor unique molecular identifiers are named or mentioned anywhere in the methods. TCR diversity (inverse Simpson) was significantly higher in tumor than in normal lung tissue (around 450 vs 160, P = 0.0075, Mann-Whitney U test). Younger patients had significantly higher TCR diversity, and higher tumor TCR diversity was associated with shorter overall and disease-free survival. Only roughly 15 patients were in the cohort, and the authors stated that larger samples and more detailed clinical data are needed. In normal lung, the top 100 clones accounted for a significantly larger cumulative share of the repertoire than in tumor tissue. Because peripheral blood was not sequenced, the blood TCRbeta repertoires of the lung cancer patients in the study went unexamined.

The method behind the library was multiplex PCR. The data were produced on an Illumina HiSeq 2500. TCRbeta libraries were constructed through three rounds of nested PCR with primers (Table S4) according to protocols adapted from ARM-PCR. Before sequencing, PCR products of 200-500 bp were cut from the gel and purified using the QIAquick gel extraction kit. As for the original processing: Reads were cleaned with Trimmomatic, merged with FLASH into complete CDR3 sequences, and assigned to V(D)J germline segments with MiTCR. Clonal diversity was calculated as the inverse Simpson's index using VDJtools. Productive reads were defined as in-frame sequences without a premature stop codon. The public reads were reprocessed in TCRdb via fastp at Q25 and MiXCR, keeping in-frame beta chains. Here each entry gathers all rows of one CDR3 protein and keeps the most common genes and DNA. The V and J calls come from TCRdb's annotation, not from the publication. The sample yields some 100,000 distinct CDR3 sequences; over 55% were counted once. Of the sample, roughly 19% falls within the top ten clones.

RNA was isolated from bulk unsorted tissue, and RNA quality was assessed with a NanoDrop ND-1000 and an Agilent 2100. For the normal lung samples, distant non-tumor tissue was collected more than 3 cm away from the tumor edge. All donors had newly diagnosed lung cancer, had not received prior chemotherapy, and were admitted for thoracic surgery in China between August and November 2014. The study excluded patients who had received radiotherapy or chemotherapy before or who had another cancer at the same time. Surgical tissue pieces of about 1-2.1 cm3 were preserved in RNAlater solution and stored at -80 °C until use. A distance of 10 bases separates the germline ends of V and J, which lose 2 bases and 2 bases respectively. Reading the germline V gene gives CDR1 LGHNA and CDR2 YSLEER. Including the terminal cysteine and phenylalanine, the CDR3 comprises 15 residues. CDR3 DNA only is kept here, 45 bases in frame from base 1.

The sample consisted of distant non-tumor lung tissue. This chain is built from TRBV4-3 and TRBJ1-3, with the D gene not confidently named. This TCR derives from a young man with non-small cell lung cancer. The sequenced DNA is TGCGCCAGCAGCCAACAGGCGCTCCCTGGAAACACCATATATTTT. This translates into CASSQQALPGNTIYF.